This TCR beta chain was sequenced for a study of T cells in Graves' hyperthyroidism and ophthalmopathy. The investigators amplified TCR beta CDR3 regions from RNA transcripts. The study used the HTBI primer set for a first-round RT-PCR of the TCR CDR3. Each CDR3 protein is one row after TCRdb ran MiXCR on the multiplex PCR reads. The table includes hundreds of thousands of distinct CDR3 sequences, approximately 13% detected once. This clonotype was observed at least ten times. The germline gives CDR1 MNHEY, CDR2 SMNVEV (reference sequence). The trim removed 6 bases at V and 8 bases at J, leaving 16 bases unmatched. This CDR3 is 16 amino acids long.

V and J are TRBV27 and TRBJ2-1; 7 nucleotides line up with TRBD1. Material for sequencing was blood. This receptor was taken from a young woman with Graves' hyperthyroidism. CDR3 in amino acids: CASRTLTGWFSDEQFF. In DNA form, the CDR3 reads TGTGCCAGCAGGACGCTGACAGGGTGGTTTAGCGATGAGCAGTTCTTC.